A selection of T cell receptor beta chains follows, all from one sample in a study of graft-versus-host responses after intestinal transplantation. Profiled with immunoSEQ multiplex PCR; TCRdb holds only in-frame clones, not every one. The table has under 130,000 clones, 80% to 95% seen once; the top ten hold approximately 1.2%. These receptors' targets are unknown. The source material was unstimulated CD8+ T cells sorted from spleen or lymph node cells, sampled before intestinal transplant. Every receptor here comes from a human donor who received an intestinal transplant. Both conserved end residues are part of each CDR3. Fields, in order: V gene, clone size, D gene, J gene, CDR3 DNA, CDR3 protein. The D gene is left open where the match is weak. Clone size appears in some rows only: once, few, many, or a class for an expanded clone.

TRBV27	NA	NA	TRBJ1-2	TGTGCCAGCAGTTTATCGGTCGGATATGGCTACACCTTC	CASSLSVGYGYTF
TRBV6-6	NA	NA	TRBJ1-1	TGTGCCAGCAGTTACTCGGGGGCAAACACTGAAGCTTTCTTT	CASSYSGANTEAFF
TRBV19	NA	TRBD1	TRBJ2-1	TGTGCCAGTAGTATAGCCGACAGGGGCAATGAGCAGTTCTTC	CASSIADRGNEQFF
TRBV6-1	NA	NA	TRBJ2-1	TGTGCCAGCAAAGAACCGTTCAGCTCCTACAATGAGCAGTTCTTC	CASKEPFSSYNEQFF
TRBV5-1	NA	TRBD2	TRBJ2-1	TGCGCCAGCAGCTCGGGACTAGCGGGGGGAGGCGATGAGCAGTTCTTC	CASSSGLAGGGDEQFF
TRBV6-1	NA	NA	TRBJ2-5	TGTGCCAGCAGTGATTCGGCAGGGGTGGAAGAGACCCAGTACTTC	CASSDSAGVEETQYF
TRBV11-2	NA	NA	TRBJ1-1	TGTGCCAGCAGCTATAACAGCGATTACGAGGCTTTCTTT	CASSYNSDYEAFF
TRBV7-9	NA	NA	TRBJ1-1	TGTGCCAGCAGCTTGGGGGGTTTGAACACTGAAGCTTTCTTT	CASSLGGLNTEAFF
TRBV4-1	NA	NA	TRBJ1-1	TGCGCCACCCAGACAAGTTCTGAAGCTTTCTTT	CATQTSSEAFF
TRBV4-1	NA	NA	TRBJ2-7	TGCGCCAGCAGCCCCAATGGGGGGGCGGGGAGATACTACGAGCAGTACTTC	CASSPNGGAGRYYEQYF
TRBV20-1	NA	NA	TRBJ2-3	TGCAGTGCTAGAGTCCCAGATACGCAGTATTTT	CSARVPDTQYF
TRBV7-8	NA	NA	TRBJ2-1	TGTGCCAGCAGCTTGATAGATGAGCAGTTCTTC	CASSLIDEQFF
TRBV20-1	once	TRBD1	TRBJ1-2	TGCAGTGCTCCGGACAGGGATGGCTACACCTTC	CSAPDRDGYTF
TRBV5-4	NA	TRBD2	TRBJ2-5	TGTGCCAGCAGCTTGGCTAGCGGGGGGCTCTCGTACCAAGAGACCCAGTACTTC	CASSLASGGLSYQETQYF
TRBV6-1	NA	NA	TRBJ1-1	TGTGCCAGCAGTGACCTCAGGGCATTAAACACTGAAGCTTTCTTT	CASSDLRALNTEAFF
TRBV9	NA	TRBD1	TRBJ2-7	TGTGCCAGCAGCAACCTCACGGACAGGGGTTGGGAGCAGTACTTC	CASSNLTDRGWEQYF
TRBV15	NA	NA	TRBJ1-4	TGTGCCACCAGCAGAGATCCGGGAGCTAATGAAAAACTGTTTTTT	CATSRDPGANEKLFF
TRBV15	NA	TRBD1	TRBJ2-7	TGTGCCACCAGCAGAGCGCGGGACAGGGGCTACGAGCAGTACTTC	CATSRARDRGYEQYF
TRBV5-1	NA	TRBD1	TRBJ1-1	TGCGCCAGCAGCGGAACGGGACAGGGGAACACTGAAGCTTTCTTT	CASSGTGQGNTEAFF
TRBV6-5	NA	NA	TRBJ1-1	TGTGCCAGCAGTTACCGACAGGAGAACACTGAAGCTTTCTTT	CASSYRQENTEAFF
TRBV5-4	NA	NA	TRBJ1-2	TGTGCCAGCGGCGGAAAGGGCTATCTTGACTTC	CASGGKGYLDF
TRBV10-1	NA	NA	TRBJ2-7	TGCGCCAGCAGTGGCCCAGGGTCATCCTACGAGCAGTACTTC	CASSGPGSSYEQYF
TRBV29-1	NA	TRBD2	TRBJ2-5	TGCAGCGTTGGACTAGCGGGGGGCTACCTCCAGATAGCGCGGGAGACCCAGTACTTC	CSVGLAGGYLQIARETQYF
TRBV9	NA	TRBD2	TRBJ2-1	TGTGCCAGCAGCGAGGGCCAAGCGGGGGGATACAATGAGCAGTTCTTC	CASSEGQAGGYNEQFF
TRBV29-1	NA	NA	TRBJ1-2	TGCAGCGTTGTACAGGGCCCGTTTGGCTACACCTTC	CSVVQGPFGYTF
TRBV4-1	NA	NA	TRBJ1-6	TGCGCCAGCAGCGCAAGAAGGTCGGGTTCTAGCTCCTATAATTCACCCCTCCACTTT	CASSARRSGSSSYNSPLHF
TRBV12-5	once	NA	TRBJ2-7	TGTGCTAGTGGGGCCAGTTTTGGAAACGAGCAGTACTTC	CASGASFGNEQYF
TRBV6-7	NA	NA	TRBJ1-1	TGTGCCAGCAGTTACTCGGGCCCATTGGGTGAAGCTTTCTTT	CASSYSGPLGEAFF
TRBV2	NA	NA	TRBJ1-2	TGTGCCAGCAGGATTTGGGGTTCAAACTATGGCTACACCTTC	CASRIWGSNYGYTF
TRBV14	NA	TRBD1	TRBJ2-7	TGTGCCAGCAGCCAATATCGGACAGGGGAAAACGAGCAGTACTTC	CASSQYRTGENEQYF
TRBV12-5	few	TRBD1	TRBJ1-2	TGTGCTAGTGGGCCCGGGACAGGGCATGAAGCAAACTATGGCTACACCTTC	CASGPGTGHEANYGYTF
TRBV27	once	NA	TRBJ1-4	TGTGCCAGCGCTCTATCAACTAATGAAAAACTGTTTTTT	CASALSTNEKLFF
TRBV2	NA	NA	TRBJ2-7	TGTGCCAGCAGTGAAGCCTTGACACCTTACGAGCAGTACTTC	CASSEALTPYEQYF
TRBV7-8	NA	NA	TRBJ2-1	TGTGCCAGCAGCTTAGCCCTTTTTAGGTACAATGAGCAGTTCTTC	CASSLALFRYNEQFF
TRBV9	NA	NA	TRBJ1-1	TGTGCCAGCAGCGTACAACCGGGACACGGAGGCACTGAAGCTTTCTTT	CASSVQPGHGGTEAFF
TRBV27	NA	NA	TRBJ1-2	TGTGCCAGCAAGAGTAGGAAGGCCCTTAACTATGGCTACACCTTC	CASKSRKALNYGYTF
TRBV11-2	NA	TRBD1	TRBJ2-7	TGTGCCAGCAGCTTAAGCGAAGGGACAGGCCTCTACGAGCAGTACTTC	CASSLSEGTGLYEQYF
TRBV9	NA	NA	TRBJ2-5	TGTGCCAGCAGCGCACCGCTTGAGGAGACCCAGTACTTC	CASSAPLEETQYF
TRBV21-1	NA	NA	TRBJ1-2	TGTGCCAGCAGCAAGGACCCATCAAATTCCAGGGTGGGGAACTGGTTCGGTAACTATGGCTACACCTTC	CASSKDPSNSRVGNWFGNYGYTF
TRBV27	NA	NA	TRBJ2-7	TGTGCCAGCAGTTTATCGCCCCCAGGCCTAACCTACGAGCAGTACTTC	CASSLSPPGLTYEQYF
TRBV11-3	once	NA	TRBJ1-1	TGTGCCAGCAGCTTAGGCCAGCAAGGAGGTACGGCCACCGCTTTCTTT	CASSLGQQGGTATAFF
TRBV5-1	NA	NA	TRBJ2-3	TGCGCCAGCAGTGGAGCGACTACGAACACAGATACGCAGTATTTT	CASSGATTNTDTQYF
TRBV5-1	NA	NA	TRBJ1-1	TGCGCCAGCAGGTCTCGGGGGGCGCTTGCTGAAGCTTTCTTT	CASRSRGALAEAFF
TRBV13	NA	NA	TRBJ2-2	TGTGCCAGCAGCTTCGGCGCGGCGAACACCGGGGAGCTGTTTTTT	CASSFGAANTGELFF
TRBV9	NA	NA	TRBJ1-1	TGTGCCAGCAGCGTAGGGGGCCGCGAAGCTTTCTTT	CASSVGGREAFF
TRBV27	NA	NA	TRBJ1-5	TGTGCCAGCAGTTTCCAGGGCAATCAGCCCCAGCATTTT	CASSFQGNQPQHF
TRBV4-1	NA	NA	TRBJ1-1	TGCGCCAGCAGCCAAGTGGCGACAGGATTATCTTTCTTT	CASSQVATGLSFF
TRBV27	once	TRBD1	TRBJ2-6	TGTGCCAGCGGGGACAGTTCTGGGGCCAACGTCCTGACTTTC	CASGDSSGANVLTF
TRBV10-2	once	NA	TRBJ1-6	TGCGCCAGCAGTTTTAGTCCCGGGACGGGGAATTCACCCCTCCACTTT	CASSFSPGTGNSPLHF
TRBV5-5	NA	NA	TRBJ2-7	TGTGCCAGCAGCTTGACCCTTTACGAGCAGTACTTC	CASSLTLYEQYF
TRBV12-5	NA	NA	TRBJ2-7	TGTGCTAGTGGTTTTTTTACTCACGAGATCCCCCGGGAGCCCTTTTCCTCCTACGAGCAGTACTTC	CASGFFTHEIPREPFSSYEQYF
TRBV27	NA	TRBD1	TRBJ2-1	TGTGCCAGCAGTCACGGGACAGGCAATGAGCAGTTCTTC	CASSHGTGNEQFF
TRBV11-2	NA	TRBD1	TRBJ2-7	TGTGCCAGCAGCTGGGGACAGGGAAATTACGAGCAGTACTTC	CASSWGQGNYEQYF
TRBV27	NA	NA	TRBJ1-6	TGTGCCAGCAGTTTATCTACAGGGCATGATGATTCACCCCTCCACTTT	CASSLSTGHDDSPLHF
TRBV7-8	NA	NA	TRBJ2-7	TGTGCCAGCAGCTCAGACAGGTTTAGCTCCTACGAGCAGTACTTC	CASSSDRFSSYEQYF
TRBV6-1	once	TRBD1	TRBJ1-1	TGTGCCAGCACCAGGGGGCTTGAGGCTTTCTTT	CASTRGLEAFF